These 2 T cell receptor beta chains originate from one sample sequenced in a study of cytomegalovirus exposure and HLA in healthy donors. Use of 60 Vbeta and 13 Jbeta primers characterized the PCR. Here immunoSEQ multiplex PCR was the method, and the copy in TCRdb shows in-frame clones only, minus some. The table records 60,000 to 80,000 clones, 65% to 75% of them present only once. Sequences were obtained from PBMCs. These receptors came from a woman younger than 45 in good health and CMV-seronegative.

This chain joins TRBV30 and TRBJ2-7, with 12 bases identical to TRBD2. With V trimmed by 4 bases and J by 0 bases, 16 bases remained unmatched. Germline V lookup: CDR1 GTSNPN, CDR2 SVGIG (reference sequence). The length of the CDR3 is 19 residues. CDR3: CAWKPRGLGLAGSSYEQYF. In nucleotides, the CDR3 is TGTGCCTGGAAGCCCCGGGGATTGGGACTAGCGGGTAGCTCCTACGAGCAGTACTTC.

This clone appeared a few times. The V and J genes are TRBV7-9 and TRBJ2-3; TRBD2 aligns across 14 bases. Losses at the gene ends were 6 bases for V and 1 base for J; bases not matched to a gene: 12. The CDR3 has 19 residues. CDR1 and CDR2 (germline): SEHNR, FQNEAQ (reference sequence). CDR3 sequence (DNA): TGTGCCAGCAGTGGATCCGGGACTAGCGGGAGAGGTGGCACAGATACGCAGTATTTT. The encoded protein is CASSGSGTSGRGGTDTQYF.